Reported below is one T cell receptor (beta chain). Original methodology: Reference gene primer amplification yielded estimated nucleated cell counts. The table came from immunoSEQ multiplex PCR; TCRdb's copy has only in-frame clones and leaves some out. That table gives V, J and clone size, and the DNA gave D and trimming. Of 150,000 to 200,000 clones listed, 80% to 90% are singletons. The data are from a study of blood T cell repertoires in COVID-19. On the study more broadly: Samples representing acute and convalescent COVID-19 were sourced from the United States, Italy and Spain. PBMCs, B-cell-depleted T cells, or T cells provided the cDNA or gDNA that made up the material.

The sequence was collected from a woman aged 45-65 years with acute or convalescent COVID-19. The material sequenced was peripheral blood.

DNA of the CDR3: TGTGCCAGCAGCAAATGGGGGACTAGCGGGAGCAGAGGAGGCGAGCAGTACTTC. Translation gives CASSKWGTSGSRGGEQYF. This chain links TRBV21-1 with TRBJ2-7; the table's D gene call, TRBD2, was not cross checked with the DNA. TRBV21-1 is a documented pseudogene. The CDR3 contains 18 residues.